The entry below gives a single T cell receptor beta chain sequence along with its context. The length of the CDR3 is 18 residues. Trimming shortened V by 4 bases and J by 1 base, and 17 bases separated the two germline ends. In germline, CDR1 is MNHNS, CDR2 SASEGT. Method: immunoSEQ multiplex PCR; TCRdb's copy keeps in-frame clones and lacks some. This repertoire shows 350,000 or so clones, about 88% found once; its top ten account for approximately 1%. Cohorts were based on clinical histories the participants reported. This entry belongs to a study of blood T cell repertoires in COVID-19. The clonotype was recovered from a young woman who had recovered from COVID-19. The sequenced sample consisted of PBMCs or T cells enriched from blood (not recorded which). The chain recombines TRBV6-1 with TRBJ2-6; a possible D gene is TRBD2 (6 bases). The CDR3 sequence: CASSGAGWGDSGANVLTF. The DNA for the CDR3 is TGTGCCAGCAGTGGCGCAGGGTGGGGGGATTCTGGGGCCAACGTCCTGACTTTC.